The T cell receptor beta chain under discussion was sequenced for a study of blood T cell repertoires in COVID-19. Profiling relied on immunoSEQ multiplex PCR, and the TCRdb table lists in-frame clones only, not all of them. The data contain about 360,000 clones, about 87% of them singletons. The CDR3 spans 13 residues. Trimming took 6 bases from V and 10 from J, leaving 18 bases between them. The chain recombines TRBV23-1 with TRBJ2-5; maybe TRBD2 (6 bases). TRBV23-1 counts as an open reading frame of uncertain function. This TCR came from a human donor in a cohort sampled during active COVID-19. Sequenced material: peripheral blood. The CDR3 region is CASRPGPSGVQYF. The CDR3 DNA sequence: TGCGCCAGCAGGCCGGGGCCATCGGGAGTCCAGTACTTC.